This T cell receptor beta chain was sequenced for a study of blood T cell repertoires in COVID-19 (TCRdb year 2020). About the study as a whole: Collaborator samples came from the United States, Italy and Spain and covered acute and convalescent phases of COVID-19. The material from the prospective study consisted of cDNA or gDNA derived from T cells, B-cell-depleted T cells, or PBMCs. Subjects who had been exposed to COVID-19, were actively infected with it, or had recovered from it provided the deeply sampled blood TCRbeta repertoires that made up the dataset. A freely available public database, intended as a resource for researchers studying the immune response to SARS-CoV-2, is where the repertoires were released. The samples were drawn from two sources: the first 160 participants of the ongoing ImmuneRACE study, and 1,000 to 1,500 subjects contributed by 6 global collaborators. Nearly every sample came with metadata listing a de-identified subject ID, COVID-19 status, age in years and sex. Where available, HLA class I and class II types were obtained from metadata supplied by the sample provider rather than from assay-based typing.

TCRbeta CDR3 regions were amplified from genomic DNA by means of the immunoSEQ Assay, a bias-controlled multiplex PCR. Per the source publication's procedure: Within the assay, amplification of reference gene primers was used to estimate how many nucleated cells each sample contained. To quantify the absolute abundance of each unique TCRbeta CDR3 rearrangement, sequence reads were collapsed and filtered. Productive Simpson clonality was computed per sample as the square root of Simpson's diversity index over productive rearrangements. The immuneACCESS repertoire file appears here via TCRdb, limited to in-frame rearrangements. These files lack a portion of the clones; in checked studies, under half of the deficit traces to unresolved V genes, and the cause of the others is not known. Clone size and V and J calls were adopted from that table, with D and trimming inferred from the DNA. For this sample there are roughly 290,000 clones; roughly 89% appear just once. Together, the top ten hold around 0.84% of the sample.

In regard to this clone: This receptor's antigen is unknown. No base qualities exist here, and no much larger clone lies one base off it.

Each collaborating institution followed its own protocols to collect whole blood in K2EDTA tubes. Collaborator samples were shipped for TCRbeta analysis as frozen whole blood, isolated PBMCs, or DNA extracted from either sample type. General study outcomes and caveats: The quantity of clinical and demographic metadata differed by source and by participant and was supplied without curation.

This TCR derives from a man aged 25 to 45 with acute or convalescent COVID-19. Sequences were obtained from peripheral blood.

The CDR3 region reads CASSRDSQGSNEKLFF. The DNA reads as follows: TGTGCCAGTAGCAGAGACAGCCAGGGCTCTAATGAAAAACTGTTTTTT. The chain was built from TRBV19 and TRBJ1-4, with a weak D call of TRBD1 (5 bases match). Per the germline V gene (reference sequence), LNHDA is the CDR1 and SQIVND is the CDR2. A distance of 17 bases separates the germline ends of V and J, which lose 6 bases and 3 bases respectively. Measured from the cysteine to the phenylalanine, the CDR3 is 16 residues long. Of the read, only the CDR3 DNA is kept; its 48 bases are in frame from base 1.